The T cell receptor beta chain described here comes from a study of blood T cell repertoires in COVID-19. The overall study: Whether acute or convalescent, the COVID-19 samples came from the United States, Italy and Spain.

The V gene lost 6 bases and the J gene lost 5 bases, with 9 bases spanning the gap. This CDR3 spans 12 amino acids. Germline V CDR1 and CDR2: KGHDR, SFDVKD. Generated by immunoSEQ multiplex PCR, the TCRdb table keeps only in-frame clones and is missing some. The sample includes about 370,000 clones, over 75% seen only once; the top ten take less than 1.2%. Study members were between roughly 18 and 89 years old and lived in around 24 US regions. Membership in each cohort depended on participant-reported clinical history. The TCR sequence derives from a man aged 18-30 years who had recovered from COVID-19. V usage is TRBV24-1 and J usage is TRBJ1-2; the D gene is possibly TRBD1 (6 bases). Sequenced material: PBMCs or T cells enriched from blood (not recorded which). CDR3 residues: CATSSGVYGYTF. DNA of the CDR3: TGTGCCACCAGTTCAGGGGTATATGGCTACACCTTC.